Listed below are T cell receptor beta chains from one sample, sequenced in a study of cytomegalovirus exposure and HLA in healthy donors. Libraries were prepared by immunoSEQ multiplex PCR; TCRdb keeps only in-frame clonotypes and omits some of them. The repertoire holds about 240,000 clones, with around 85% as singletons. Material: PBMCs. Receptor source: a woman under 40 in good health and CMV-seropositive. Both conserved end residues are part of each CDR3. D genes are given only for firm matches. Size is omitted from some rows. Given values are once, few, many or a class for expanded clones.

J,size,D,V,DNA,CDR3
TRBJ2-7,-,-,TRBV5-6,TGTGCCAGCAGCCTAACCTGGGGGGACGAGCAGTACTTC,CASSLTWGDEQYF
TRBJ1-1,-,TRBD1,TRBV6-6,TGTGCCAGCAGTGCAACAGGGGGCGCGTACACTGAAGCTTTCTTT,CASSATGGAYTEAFF
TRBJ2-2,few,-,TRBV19,TGTGCCAGTGGACACCCGAACACCGGGGAGCTGTTTTTT,CASGHPNTGELFF
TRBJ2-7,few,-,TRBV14,TGTGCCAGCAGGAAACTGGGGGGTGACGAGCAGTACTTC,CASRKLGGDEQYF
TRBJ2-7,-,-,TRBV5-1,TGCGCCAGCGGGCGAGACTACGAGCAGTACTTC,CASGRDYEQYF
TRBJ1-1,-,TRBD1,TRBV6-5,TGTGCCAGCATAGGACAGGGTGAAGCTTTCTTT,CASIGQGEAFF
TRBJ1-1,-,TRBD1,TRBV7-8,TGTGCCAGCAGCACACAGGGGGGCACTGAAGCTTTCTTT,CASSTQGGTEAFF
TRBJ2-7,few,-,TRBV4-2,TGTGCCAGCAGCCAAGAAGCGAGCCTCTACGAGCAGTACTTC,CASSQEASLYEQYF
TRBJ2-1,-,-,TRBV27,TGTGCCAGCAGTCGGTACAATGAGCAGTTCTTC,CASSRYNEQFF
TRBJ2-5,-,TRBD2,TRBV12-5,TGTGCTAGTGGTTTGGGGCTAGCGGGAGCAGAGACCCAGTACTTC,CASGLGLAGAETQYF
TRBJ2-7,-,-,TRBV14,TGTGCCAGCAGCCAACCGGGACACCCCGGAGGCGAGCAGTACTTC,CASSQPGHPGGEQYF
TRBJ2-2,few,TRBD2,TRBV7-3,TGTGCCAGCAGCTCTACTAGCGGGAGGGCCCTCGGGGAGCTGTTTTTT,CASSSTSGRALGELFF
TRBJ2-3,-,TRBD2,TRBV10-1,TGCGCCAGCAGTGAGTCCCTAGCGGCCCACACAGATACGCAGTATTTT,CASSESLAAHTDTQYF
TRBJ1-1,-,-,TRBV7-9,TGTGCCAGCAGCTTAACACAGGGCGTAATCTGGGGCACTGAAGCTTTCTTT,CASSLTQGVIWGTEAFF
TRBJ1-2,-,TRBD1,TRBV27,TGTGCCAGCAGAAAGTCGGGACAGAACTATGGCTACACCTTC,CASRKSGQNYGYTF
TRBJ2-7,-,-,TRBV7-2,TGTGCCAGCAGCTTATTAGCGGTGGACTACGAGCAGTACTTC,CASSLLAVDYEQYF
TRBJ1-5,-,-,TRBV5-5,TGTGCCAGCAGCTCCCTCGGGGATCAGCCCCAGCATTTT,CASSSLGDQPQHF
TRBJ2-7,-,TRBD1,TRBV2,TGTGCCAGCAGACAGATTGGGACAGGCAGGTACGAGCAGTACTTC,CASRQIGTGRYEQYF
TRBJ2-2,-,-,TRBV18,TGTGCCAGCTCCCCGCGGGTCACCGGGGAGCTGTTTTTT,CASSPRVTGELFF
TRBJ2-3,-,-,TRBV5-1,TGCGCCAGCAGCTTGACTCATGGACAGCCCAGGAGCACAGATACGCAGTATTTT,CASSLTHGQPRSTDTQYF
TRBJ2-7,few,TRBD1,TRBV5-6,TGTGCCAGCAGCACGGGACAGACCTACGAGCAGTACTTC,CASSTGQTYEQYF
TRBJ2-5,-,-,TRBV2,TGTGCCAGCAGTGAGGGGGCATGGGAGACCCAGTACTTC,CASSEGAWETQYF
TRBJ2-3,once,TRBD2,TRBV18,TGTGCCAGCTCACCCCGTCTAGCGGGAGAAGGCACAGATACGCAGTATTTT,CASSPRLAGEGTDTQYF
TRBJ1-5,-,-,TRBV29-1,TGCAGCGTTGAAGATGAGGCCAGGGGTCAGCCCCAGCATTTT,CSVEDEARGQPQHF
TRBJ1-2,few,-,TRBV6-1,TGTGCCAGCAGTGAAACGGGGGATGGCTACACCTTC,CASSETGDGYTF
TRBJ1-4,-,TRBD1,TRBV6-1,TGTGCCAGCATCGAGACAGGGGGAACTAATGAAAAACTGTTTTTT,CASIETGGTNEKLFF
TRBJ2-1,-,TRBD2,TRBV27,TGTGCCAGCAGTCCGGTCCTAGCGGGAGATCATGAGCAGTTCTTC,CASSPVLAGDHEQFF
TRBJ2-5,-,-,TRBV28,TGTGCCAGCAGTAACCAGGGGACGAGGGGGACCCAGTACTTC,CASSNQGTRGTQYF
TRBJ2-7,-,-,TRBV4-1,TGCGCCAGCAGCCAAGAATTAACAGCCTCCTACGAGCAGTACTTC,CASSQELTASYEQYF
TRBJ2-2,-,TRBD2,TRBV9,TGTGCCAGCAGCGGATGGGGGGGAGCAAACACCGGGGAGCTGTTTTTT,CASSGWGGANTGELFF
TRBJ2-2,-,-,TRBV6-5,TGTGCCAGCAGTTACGAGGGGGCGAACACCGGGGAGCTGTTTTTT,CASSYEGANTGELFF
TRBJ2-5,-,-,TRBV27,TGTGCCAGCAGTTTATCGCGACAGGCCGGGGCGACCCAGTACTTC,CASSLSRQAGATQYF
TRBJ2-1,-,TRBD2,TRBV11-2,TGTGCCAGCAGCTCCATAGCGGGAGCAGAGGATGAGCAGTTCTTC,CASSSIAGAEDEQFF
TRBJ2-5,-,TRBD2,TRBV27,TGTGCCAGCAGCGGGTTTAAGAGGGAGGGCCGGGAGACCCAGTACTTC,CASSGFKREGRETQYF
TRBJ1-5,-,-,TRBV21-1,TGTGCCAGCAGCAAAGTTCCCGAGGGACAGGGAACGGGGAAGAGTCAGCCCCAGCATTTT,CASSKVPEGQGTGKSQPQHF
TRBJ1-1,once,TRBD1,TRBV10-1,TGCGCCAGCAGTGAGTCGGAGGGGGCGAGGGGGGAAGCTTTCTTT,CASSESEGARGEAFF
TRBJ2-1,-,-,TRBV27,TGTGCCAGCAGCCGATCGAGTCCCTCCTACAATGAGCAGTTCTTC,CASSRSSPSYNEQFF
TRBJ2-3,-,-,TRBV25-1,TGTGCCAGCACACTGACAGGAGCTAGCACAGATACGCAGTATTTT,CASTLTGASTDTQYF
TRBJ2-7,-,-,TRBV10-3,TGTGCCATCAGTGAGTCGACCGGGGCCTACGAGCAGTACTTC,CAISESTGAYEQYF
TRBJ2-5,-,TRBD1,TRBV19,TGTGCCAGTAGTATAGACGAGACAGGGAAGGAGACCCAGTACTTC,CASSIDETGKETQYF
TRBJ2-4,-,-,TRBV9,TGTGCCAGCAGCGTAGATGGGAGAACCGTAAACATTCAGTACTTC,CASSVDGRTVNIQYF
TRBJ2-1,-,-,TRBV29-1,TGCAGCGCCCGAGAAGCAGGGGGAGGAGGAAATGAGCAGTTCTTC,CSAREAGGGGNEQFF